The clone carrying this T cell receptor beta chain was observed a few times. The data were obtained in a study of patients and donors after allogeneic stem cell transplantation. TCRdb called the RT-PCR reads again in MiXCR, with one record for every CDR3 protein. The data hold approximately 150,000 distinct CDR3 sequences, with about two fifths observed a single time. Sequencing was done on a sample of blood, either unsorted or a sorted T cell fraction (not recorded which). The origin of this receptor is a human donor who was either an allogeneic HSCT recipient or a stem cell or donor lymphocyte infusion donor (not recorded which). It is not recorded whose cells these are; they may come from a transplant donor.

For the CDR3, the DNA is TGTGCTAGTGGTTTGGTACTGGGGGGCTACACCTTC. This gives the protein CASGLVLGGYTF. The chain is built from TRBV12-5 and TRBJ1-2; D is unresolved. Germline CDR1 LGHNT, CDR2 FRNRAP. The CDR3 covers 12 residues. V was pared by 0 bases and J by 8 bases, with 7 bases between.